These T cell receptor beta chains were read from a single sample in a study of cytomegalovirus exposure and HLA in healthy donors. Data came from immunoSEQ multiplex PCR; TCRdb stores just in-frame clones and leaves some out. This sample carries around 97,000 clones, roughly a tenth of them seen once, and the ten largest clones take just over 5%. The sequencing input was PBMCs. The receptors stem from a man aged 45-60 years in good health and CMV-seropositive. Each CDR3 is given with its conserved first and last residue. The order of the fields is J gene, clone size, D gene, CDR3 length, V gene, CDR3 protein, CDR3 DNA. A D gene is named only where the DNA matches it firmly. Clone size appears in some rows only: once, few, many, or a class for an expanded clone.

TRBJ2-5 few TRBD1 15 TRBV7-3 CASSLGRGYQETQYF TGTGCCAGCAGCTTGGGCAGGGGGTACCAAGAGACCCAGTACTTC
TRBJ2-7 - - 14 TRBV28 CASSWTLGSYEQYF TGTGCCAGCAGTTGGACTTTGGGATCCTACGAGCAGTACTTC
TRBJ2-3 - TRBD2 13 TRBV12-5 CASGFLAGDTQYF TGTGCTAGTGGTTTTCTAGCGGGAGATACGCAGTATTTT
TRBJ1-5 few TRBD1 14 TRBV5-6 CASSSRTGNQPQHF TGTGCCAGCAGCTCGAGGACAGGGAATCAGCCCCAGCATTTT
TRBJ2-5 - - 15 TRBV19 CASSTFGQGKETQYF TGTGCCAGTAGCACATTCGGGCAGGGAAAAGAGACCCAGTACTTC
TRBJ1-5 few TRBD1 16 TRBV9 CASSVGTGTSNQPQHF TGTGCCAGCAGCGTCGGGACAGGGACTAGCAATCAGCCCCAGCATTTT
TRBJ2-2 many TRBD2 16 TRBV19 CASSPTSGARTGELFF TGTGCCAGTAGCCCGACTAGCGGAGCAAGGACCGGGGAGCTGTTTTTT
TRBJ2-1 few TRBD2 16 TRBV6-6 CASSYLELAGENEQFF TGTGCCAGCAGTTACTTGGAACTAGCGGGAGAGAATGAGCAGTTCTTC
TRBJ2-3 few - 13 TRBV27 CASRSGGTDTQYF TGTGCCAGCAGGTCAGGGGGCACAGATACGCAGTATTTT
TRBJ2-5 - TRBD2 16 TRBV7-3 CASSYGLAGAGETQYF TGTGCCAGCAGCTACGGACTAGCGGGAGCGGGAGAGACCCAGTACTTC
TRBJ1-6 few TRBD1 15 TRBV5-4 CASTPPGQYNSPLHF TGTGCCAGCACACCTCCGGGACAGTATAATTCACCCCTCCACTTT
TRBJ1-3 - - 14 TRBV29-1 CSVIVAGSGNTIYF TGCAGCGTCATTGTTGCGGGCTCTGGAAACACCATATATTTT
TRBJ2-3 - TRBD2 14 TRBV29-1 CSVERTSGRPTQYF TGCAGCGTTGAAAGGACTAGCGGGAGGCCGACGCAGTATTTT
TRBJ2-3 - TRBD2 17 TRBV5-4 CASSLGGGGRRTDTQYF TGTGCCAGCAGCTTGGGTGGTGGCGGGAGGCGCACAGATACGCAGTATTTT
TRBJ2-1 few - 14 TRBV6-6 CASTVGQSNNEQFF TGTGCCAGCACCGTCGGACAGTCCAACAATGAGCAGTTCTTC
TRBJ2-5 - - 14 TRBV4-2 CASSQDLIAETQYF TGTGCCAGCAGCCAAGACCTCATCGCGGAGACCCAGTACTTC
TRBJ1-1 - TRBD1 15 TRBV5-8 CASSSTRQGYTEAFF TGTGCCAGCAGCTCGACCCGACAGGGTTATACTGAAGCTTTCTTT
TRBJ2-2 - TRBD2 15 TRBV9 CASSVAGTSSGELFF TGTGCCAGCAGCGTAGCTGGGACTAGCTCCGGGGAGCTGTTTTTT
TRBJ2-5 few - 13 TRBV10-1 CASSESRPGEQYF TGCGCCAGCAGTGAGTCAAGGCCGGGGGAGCAGTACTTC
TRBJ1-1 few - 15 TRBV13 CASSSPDSMNTEAFF TGTGCCAGCAGCTCTCCAGACAGTATGAACACTGAAGCTTTCTTT
TRBJ2-7 - TRBD2 17 TRBV27 CASSLSRLGLASYEQYF TGTGCCAGCAGTTTATCGAGACTGGGACTAGCGTCGTACGAGCAGTACTTC
TRBJ2-3 few - 14 TRBV7-6 CASSLLRSTDTQYF TGTGCCAGCAGCTTACTACGGAGCACAGATACGCAGTATTTT
TRBJ1-5 - TRBD1 14 TRBV30 CAWSVDRGAQPQHF TGTGCCTGGAGTGTTGACAGGGGCGCACAGCCCCAGCATTTT
TRBJ1-2 - - 14 TRBV19 CASSILAGGYGYTF TGTGCCAGTAGTATTCTTGCAGGAGGATATGGCTACACCTTC
TRBJ2-1 few TRBD2 13 TRBV6-1 CASSEVAGTEQFF TGTGCCAGCAGTGAGGTAGCGGGGACTGAGCAGTTCTTC
TRBJ2-7 few TRBD2 17 TRBV6-1 CASSEGAWGGRINEQYF TGTGCCAGCAGTGAAGGGGCATGGGGCGGGAGGATCAACGAGCAGTACTTC
TRBJ1-1 - TRBD1 12 TRBV6-1 CASRDRGIEAFF TGTGCCAGCAGGGACAGGGGAATTGAAGCTTTCTTT
TRBJ2-1 - - 13 TRBV29-1 CSAAGNGYNEQFF TGCAGCGCGGCAGGGAATGGTTACAATGAGCAGTTCTTC
TRBJ2-7 few TRBD1 15 TRBV28 CASSRDRDNTYEQYF TGTGCCAGCAGTCGCGACAGGGACAACACCTACGAGCAGTACTTC
TRBJ1-2 - - 12 TRBV9 CASSVLGNGYTF TGTGCCAGCAGCGTACTAGGCAATGGCTACACCTTC
TRBJ1-1 few - 13 TRBV7-9 CASSLSDPPEAFF TGTGCCAGCAGCTTATCAGATCCACCTGAAGCTTTCTTT
TRBJ1-2 many - 14 TRBV28 CASSRRREAWGYTF TGTGCCAGCAGCCGCCGGAGAGAGGCATGGGGCTACACCTTC
TRBJ2-1 - TRBD2 19 TRBV27 CASSLGLAGGFWNDNEQFF TGTGCCAGCAGCCTGGGACTAGCGGGAGGTTTTTGGAACGACAATGAGCAGTTCTTC
TRBJ2-1 few - 18 TRBV21-1 CASSKVKMDREFKDEQFF TGTGCCAGCAGCAAAGTCAAGATGGACAGGGAGTTTAAGGATGAGCAGTTCTTC
TRBJ2-7 - TRBD2 17 TRBV4-1 CASSQEGGTSGPYEQYF TGCGCCAGCAGCCAAGAAGGAGGGACTAGCGGTCCCTACGAGCAGTACTTC
TRBJ1-5 - - 15 TRBV6-1 CASSDGRFGNQPQHF TGTGCCAGCAGTGACGGCAGGTTTGGCAATCAGCCCCAGCATTTT
TRBJ1-2 - - 12 TRBV7-9 CASSLERHGYTF TGTGCCAGCAGCTTAGAGCGGCATGGCTACACCTTC
TRBJ2-2 - TRBD2 16 TRBV4-3 CASSLGAGGPDGELFF TGCGCCAGCAGCCTTGGGGCGGGAGGGCCGGACGGGGAGCTGTTTTTT
TRBJ1-1 many TRBD1 17 TRBV7-2 CASSLSGARTGGPEAFF TGTGCCAGCAGCTTAAGTGGGGCCCGGACAGGGGGGCCTGAAGCTTTCTTT
TRBJ2-7 - - 12 TRBV13 CASSLGPSEQYF TGTGCCAGCAGCTTAGGCCCCTCCGAGCAGTACTTC
TRBJ1-6 few - 14 TRBV7-9 CASSRTEIDSPLHF TGTGCCAGCAGCAGGACAGAAATTGATTCACCCCTCCACTTT
TRBJ2-7 - TRBD2 15 TRBV11-2 CASSAAGTTGYEQYF TGTGCCAGCAGCGCAGCCGGGACTACCGGCTACGAGCAGTACTTC
TRBJ2-5 few - 13 TRBV6-1 CASSEPSLETQYF TGTGCCAGCAGTGAACCCTCGTTGGAGACCCAGTACTTC
TRBJ1-5 few - 13 TRBV5-3 CARSPGWNQPQHF TGTGCCAGAAGCCCAGGATGGAATCAGCCCCAGCATTTT
TRBJ1-1 few - 14 TRBV19 CASSIGAITTEAFF TGTGCCAGTAGTATAGGGGCGATCACCACTGAAGCTTTCTTT
TRBJ1-1 few TRBD1 14 TRBV19 CASSVGQAGAEAFF TGTGCCAGTAGCGTCGGACAGGCTGGCGCTGAAGCTTTCTTT
TRBJ1-1 few TRBD1 15 TRBV7-9 CASSLSGTGRTEAFF TGTGCCAGCAGCTTATCCGGGACAGGTCGGACTGAAGCTTTCTTT
TRBJ2-7 few - 15 TRBV7-2 CASSLVGDGLYEQYF TGTGCCAGCAGCTTAGTGGGCGACGGCCTCTACGAGCAGTACTTC
TRBJ2-7 few TRBD1 14 TRBV28 CASRPGGPADEQYF TGTGCCAGCAGGCCAGGGGGCCCGGCCGACGAGCAGTACTTC
TRBJ1-4 few - 14 TRBV5-8 CASTGGTTNEKLFF TGTGCCAGCACAGGAGGGACAACTAATGAAAAACTGTTTTTT
TRBJ2-1 many TRBD2 15 TRBV9 CASSVGTSSYNEQFF TGTGCCAGCAGCGTAGGGACTAGCTCCTACAATGAGCAGTTCTTC
TRBJ2-3 - - 14 TRBV5-1 CASSLYRPTDTQYF TGCGCCAGCAGCTTGTACAGGCCCACAGATACGCAGTATTTT
TRBJ2-1 few TRBD2 16 TRBV4-3 CASSRGRGSLNNEQFF TGCGCCAGCAGCCGCGGACGCGGGAGCCTCAACAATGAGCAGTTCTTC
TRBJ1-4 - - 12 TRBV30 CAWNPGDEKLFF TGTGCCTGGAACCCGGGGGATGAAAAACTGTTTTTT
TRBJ2-7 - - 15 TRBV6-1 CASSEPSGMTYEQYF TGTGCCAGCAGTGAACCCTCAGGGATGACCTACGAGCAGTACTTC
TRBJ2-3 - - 16 TRBV5-1 CASSSADRTSTDTQYF TGCGCCAGCAGCTCGGCCGACAGGACTAGCACAGATACGCAGTATTTT
TRBJ1-2 few TRBD1 15 TRBV30 CAWSVGGHGSYGYTF TGTGCCTGGAGTGTAGGGGGCCACGGATCCTATGGCTACACCTTC
TRBJ2-3 - - 15 TRBV6-5 CASSYSPVSTDTQYF TGTGCCAGCAGTTACTCACCGGTCAGCACAGATACGCAGTATTTT